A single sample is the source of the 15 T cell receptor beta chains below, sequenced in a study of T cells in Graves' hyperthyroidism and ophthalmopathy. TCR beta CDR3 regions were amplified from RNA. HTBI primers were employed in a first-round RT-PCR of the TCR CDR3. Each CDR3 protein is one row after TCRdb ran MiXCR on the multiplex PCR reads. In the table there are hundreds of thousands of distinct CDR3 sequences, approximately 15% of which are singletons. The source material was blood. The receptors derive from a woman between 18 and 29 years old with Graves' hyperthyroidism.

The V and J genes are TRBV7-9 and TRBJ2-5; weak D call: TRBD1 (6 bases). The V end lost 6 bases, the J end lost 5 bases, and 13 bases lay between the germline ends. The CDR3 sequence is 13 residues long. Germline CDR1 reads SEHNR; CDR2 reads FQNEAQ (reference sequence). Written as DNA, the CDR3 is TGTGCCAGCAGAAAAGCAGGGGTTGAGACCCAGTACTTC. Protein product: CASRKAGVETQYF.

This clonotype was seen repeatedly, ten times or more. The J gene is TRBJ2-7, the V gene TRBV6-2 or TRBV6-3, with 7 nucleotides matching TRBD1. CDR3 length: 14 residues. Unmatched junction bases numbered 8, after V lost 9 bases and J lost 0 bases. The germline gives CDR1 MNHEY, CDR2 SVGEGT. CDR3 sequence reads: CASRGTDSSYEQYF. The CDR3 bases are TGTGCCAGTAGGGGGACAGATAGCTCCTACGAGCAGTACTTC.

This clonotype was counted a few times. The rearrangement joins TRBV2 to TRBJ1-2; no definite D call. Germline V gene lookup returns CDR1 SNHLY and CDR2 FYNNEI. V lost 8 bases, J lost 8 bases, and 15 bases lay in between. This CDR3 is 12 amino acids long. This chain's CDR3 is CASELENGGYTF. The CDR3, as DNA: TGTGCCAGCGAGCTTGAAAATGGAGGCTACACCTTC.

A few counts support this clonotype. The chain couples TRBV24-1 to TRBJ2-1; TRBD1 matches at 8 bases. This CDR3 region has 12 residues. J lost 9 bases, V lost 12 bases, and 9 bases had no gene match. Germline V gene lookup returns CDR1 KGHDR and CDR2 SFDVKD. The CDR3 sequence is CAVSSGGREQFF. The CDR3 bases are TGTGCCGTCTCTTCAGGGGGCCGTGAGCAGTTCTTC.

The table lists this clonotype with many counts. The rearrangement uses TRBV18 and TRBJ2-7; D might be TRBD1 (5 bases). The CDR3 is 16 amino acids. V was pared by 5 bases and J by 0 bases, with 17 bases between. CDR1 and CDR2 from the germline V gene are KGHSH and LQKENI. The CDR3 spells CASSSLLTVSSYEQYF. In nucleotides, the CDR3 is TGTGCCAGCTCATCACTCCTGACAGTGAGCTCCTACGAGCAGTACTTC.

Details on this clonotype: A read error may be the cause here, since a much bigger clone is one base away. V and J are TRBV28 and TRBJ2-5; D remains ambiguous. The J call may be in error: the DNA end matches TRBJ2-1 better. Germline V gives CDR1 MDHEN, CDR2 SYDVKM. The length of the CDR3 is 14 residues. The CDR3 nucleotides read TGTGCCAGCAGTTCAATTGGGGATCAAGAGACCCAGTTCTTC. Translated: CASSSIGDQETQFF.

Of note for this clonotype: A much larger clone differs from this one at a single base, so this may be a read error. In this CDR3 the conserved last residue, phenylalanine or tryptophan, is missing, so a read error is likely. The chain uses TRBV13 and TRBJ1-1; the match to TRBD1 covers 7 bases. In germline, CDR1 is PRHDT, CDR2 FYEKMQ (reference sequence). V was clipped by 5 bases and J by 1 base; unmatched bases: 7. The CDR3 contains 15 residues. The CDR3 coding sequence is TGTGCCAGCAGCGGGACCGGGACAGAGAACACTGAAGCTTTCCTT. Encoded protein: CASSGTGTENTEAFL.

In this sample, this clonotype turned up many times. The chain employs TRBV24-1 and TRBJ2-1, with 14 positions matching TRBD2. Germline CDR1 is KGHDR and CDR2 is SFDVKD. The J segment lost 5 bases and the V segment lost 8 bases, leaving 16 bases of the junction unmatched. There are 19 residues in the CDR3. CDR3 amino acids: CATTSGAGLAGEIDNEQFF. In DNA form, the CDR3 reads TGTGCCACCACCTCAGGTGCGGGACTAGCGGGGGAAATCGACAATGAGCAGTTCTTC.

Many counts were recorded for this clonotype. The CDR3 loop reads CASRRQEIRDSTEAFF. The CDR3, as DNA: TGTGCCAGCAGGCGACAGGAGATACGTGACTCCACTGAAGCTTTCTTT. The chain recombines TRBV2 with TRBJ1-1; tentative D call: TRBD1 (6 bases). The CDR3 runs to 16 residues. The V end was cut by 6 bases, the J end by 4 bases, with 21 bases between. Per the germline V gene, CDR1 is SNHLY and CDR2 is FYNNEI.

The CDR3 region has the DNA TGTGCCAGCAGTGAATACAGAGTCGGGCTAGCGGGAGCCTACGAGCAGTACTTC. Amino acid sequence: CASSEYRVGLAGAYEQYF. The chain couples TRBV2 to TRBJ2-7; the match to TRBD2 covers 10 bases. The V gene's germline CDR1 is SNHLY and CDR2 FYNNEI. The CDR3 sequence is 18 residues long. Trimming at V came to 2 bases and at J to 2 bases, leaving 12 bases not matched to a gene. The entire variable domain, with the rest obtained from reference TRBV2 and TRBJ2-7, is as follows: EPEVTQTPSHQVTQMGQEVILRCVPISNHLYFYWYRQILGQKVEFLVSFYNNEISEKSEIFDDQFSVERPDGSNFTLKIRSTKLEDSAMYFCASSEYRVGLAGAYEQYFGPGTRLTVT.

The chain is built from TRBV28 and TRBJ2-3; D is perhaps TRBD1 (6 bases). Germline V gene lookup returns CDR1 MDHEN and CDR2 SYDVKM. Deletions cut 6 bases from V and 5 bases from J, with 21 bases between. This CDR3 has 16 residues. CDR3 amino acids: CASSWGPEELRDTQYF. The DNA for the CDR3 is TGTGCCAGCAGCTGGGGGCCGGAGGAGTTGAGAGATACGCAGTATTTT.

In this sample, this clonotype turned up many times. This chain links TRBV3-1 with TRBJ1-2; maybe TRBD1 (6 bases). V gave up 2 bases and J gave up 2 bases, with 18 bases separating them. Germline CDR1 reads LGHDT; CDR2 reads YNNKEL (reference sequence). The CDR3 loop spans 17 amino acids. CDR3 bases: TGTGCCAGCAGCCAAAGACAGGCTCTATCGAGGAACTATGGCTACACCTTC. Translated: CASSQRQALSRNYGYTF.

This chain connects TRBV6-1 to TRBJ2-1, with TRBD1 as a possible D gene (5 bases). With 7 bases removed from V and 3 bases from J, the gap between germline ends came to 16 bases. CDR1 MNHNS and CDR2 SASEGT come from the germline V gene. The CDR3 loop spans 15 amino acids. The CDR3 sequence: CASTFTGRDYNEQFF. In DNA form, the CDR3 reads TGTGCCAGCACCTTCACAGGTAGAGACTACAATGAGCAGTTCTTC.

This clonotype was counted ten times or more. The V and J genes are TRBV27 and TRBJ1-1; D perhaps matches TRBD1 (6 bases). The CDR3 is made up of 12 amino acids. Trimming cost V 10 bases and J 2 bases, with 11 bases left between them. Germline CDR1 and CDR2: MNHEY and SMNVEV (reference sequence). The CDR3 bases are TGTGCCATCAAGACAGGCAACACTGAAGCTTTCTTT. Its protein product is CAIKTGNTEAFF.

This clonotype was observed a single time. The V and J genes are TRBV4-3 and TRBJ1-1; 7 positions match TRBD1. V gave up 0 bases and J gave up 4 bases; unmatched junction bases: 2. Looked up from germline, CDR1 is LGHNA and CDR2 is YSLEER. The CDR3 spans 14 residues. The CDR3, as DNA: TGCGCCAGCAGCCAAGAGAGGGGGCCCACTGAAGCTTTCTTT. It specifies CASSQERGPTEAFF.